The 15 T cell receptor beta chains below come from one sample, sequenced in a study of early T cells in non-severe SARS-CoV-2 infection. TCRdb fed the 5' RACE reads into MiXCR, producing one record per CDR3 protein. The table shows over 45,000 distinct CDR3 sequences, with over 5% occurring only once. Sequenced sample: whole blood. The receptors were sampled from an adult who was a healthcare worker with PCR-confirmed SARS-CoV-2 infection or an uninfected control (not recorded which).

This clonotype was counted many times. The chain has TRBV6-4 and TRBJ2-3, with D possibly being TRBD1 (6 bases). The V end was cut by 9 bases, the J end by 6 bases, with 22 bases between. The CDR3 is made up of 15 amino acids. The germline CDR1 and CDR2 sequences are MRHNA and SNTAGT. The CDR3 coding sequence is TGTGCCAGGCCGGACGAGGGGCAGGGGTTCGATACGCAGTATTTT. Protein sequence: CARPDEGQGFDTQYF.

In this sample, this clonotype turned up many times. The rearrangement joins TRBV5-1 to TRBJ2-1; D may be TRBD2 (5 bases). This CDR3 comprises 13 residues. V lost 1 base, J lost 6 bases, and 8 bases lay in between. Germline assignment: CDR1 SGHRS and CDR2 YFSETQ. The CDR3 region is CASSLIEGNEQFF. The DNA for the CDR3 is TGCGCCAGCAGCTTGATTGAGGGCAATGAGCAGTTCTTC. Complete variable domain (other parts from reference TRBV5-1 and TRBJ2-1): KAGVTQTPRYLIKTRGQQVTLSCSPISGHRSVSWYQQTPGQGLQFLFEYFSETQRNKGNFPGRFSGRQFSNSRSEMNVSTLELGDSALYLCASSLIEGNEQFFGPGTRLTVL.

The V call is TRBV2, the J call TRBJ2-3; D gene ambiguous. V was trimmed by 6 bases and J by 0 bases, leaving 13 bases between them. CDR1 and CDR2 (germline): SNHLY, FYNNEI. CDR3 size: 15 residues. For the CDR3, the DNA is TGTGCCAGCAGACAAACCACCGGTAGCACAGATACGCAGTATTTT. Its protein is CASRQTTGSTDTQYF.

The table lists this clonotype with many counts. For the CDR3, the DNA is TGCAGCGTTGGAAAGGGGAATAGCAATCAGCCCCAGCATTTT. Translation gives CSVGKGNSNQPQHF. The chain carries TRBV29-1 and TRBJ1-5, with a weak D call TRBD1 (5 bases). Looked up from germline, CDR1 is SQVTM and CDR2 is ANQGSEA. V lost 4 bases and J 0 bases, leaving 10 bases between the germline ends. The CDR3 has 14 residues.

A few counts support this clonotype. V is TRBV29-1 and J is TRBJ2-1, with 8 bases aligning to TRBD2. This CDR3 contains 14 residues. After removal of 3 bases from V and 7 bases from J, the junction contained 8 bases not matched to a gene. The germline CDR1 and CDR2 sequences are SQVTM and ANQGSEA. The CDR3: CSVDSGSLGNEQFF. The CDR3 DNA reads as TGCAGCGTTGACAGCGGGAGCCTGGGGAATGAGCAGTTCTTC.

This clonotype was counted a few times. The CDR3 region has the DNA TGCAGTGCGGAGATAGCGGGAGCCGATTACGAGCAGTACTTC. Translating gives CSAEIAGADYEQYF. The rearrangement joins TRBV20-1 to TRBJ2-7, with 9 bases that match TRBD2. Looked up from germline, CDR1 is DFQATT and CDR2 is SNEGSKA (reference sequence). CDR3 length: 14 amino acids. The trim removed 6 bases at V and 4 bases at J, leaving 10 bases unmatched.

The rearrangement joins TRBV20-1 to TRBJ2-7, with 8 nucleotides matching TRBD1. V was clipped by 3 bases and J by 0 bases; unmatched bases: 4. The germline V gene encodes CDR1 DFQATT and CDR2 SNEGSKA (reference sequence). The CDR3 extends over 14 amino acids. CDR3 region: CSASSRGLSYEQYF. The CDR3 DNA reads as TGCAGTGCTAGTAGCAGGGGGCTCTCCTACGAGCAGTACTTC.

The chain joins TRBV19 to TRBJ2-7, with D unclear. Per the germline V gene, CDR1 is LNHDA and CDR2 is SQIVND (reference sequence). This CDR3 has 14 amino acids. Trimming took off 5 bases at V and 0 bases at J, with 11 bases between the two ends. The CDR3: CASSWGKSSYEQYF. CDR3 DNA sequence: TGTGCCAGTAGTTGGGGTAAAAGCTCCTACGAGCAGTACTTC.

This clonotype was recorded a few times. The chain employs TRBV6-2 or TRBV6-3 and TRBJ1-5, with a weak D call TRBD1 (5 bases). V was pared by 0 bases and J by 2 bases, with 8 bases between. CDR3 size: 15 residues. CDR1 and CDR2 (germline): MNHEY, SVGEGT. CDR3 residues: CASSYSGPRNQPQHF. CDR3 nucleotide sequence: TGTGCCAGCAGTTACTCGGGACCGCGCAATCAGCCCCAGCATTTT.

This clonotype was picked up many times. V is TRBV12-3 or TRBV12-4 and J is TRBJ2-3; D may correspond to TRBD1 or TRBD2 (5 bases each). V was pared by 6 bases and J by 2 bases, with 15 bases between. This CDR3 contains 15 residues. In DNA, the CDR3 is TGTGCCAGCAGCCCCGGGACGCGGGTCACAGATACGCAGTATTTT. This encodes CASSPGTRVTDTQYF.

The chain combines TRBV14 with TRBJ2-7, with TRBD1 matching 7 bases. This CDR3 comprises 15 residues. Germline-derived CDR1 and CDR2 are SGHDN and FVKESK. V lost 6 bases and J lost 3; bases outside the gene matches: 11. CDR3 amino acids: CASSRPTGTDYEQYF. The CDR3 DNA is TGTGCCAGCAGTCGACCGACCGGGACAGACTACGAGCAGTACTTC.

Ten or more counts support this clonotype. The chain couples TRBV5-1 to TRBJ2-2; TRBD2 might be the D (5 bases). This CDR3 contains 14 residues. V was shortened by 0 bases and J by 6 bases, with 9 bases between the two germline ends. Germline CDR1 reads SGHRS; CDR2 reads YFSETQ. For the CDR3, the DNA is TGCGCCAGCAGCTTGGAGAGGGTCCCCGGGGAGCTGTTTTTT. Amino acid sequence: CASSLERVPGELFF.

This clonotype came up once. The chain links TRBV7-2 to TRBJ2-3; the D is unclear. Germline values: CDR1 SGHTA, CDR2 FQGNSA. The CDR3 is made up of 14 amino acids. V lost 4 bases to trimming and J lost 4 bases, with 12 bases between them. The CDR3 DNA sequence: TGTGCCAGCAGCTCGTGGACGGGTTCAGATACGCAGTATTTT. This sequence encodes CASSSWTGSDTQYF.

The rearrangement joins TRBV12-3 or TRBV12-4 to TRBJ2-3; 7 bases match TRBD2. This CDR3 comprises 16 residues. The trim removed 6 bases at V and 1 base at J, leaving 10 bases unmatched. The CDR3 DNA reads as TGTGCCAGCAGGACCCCTGAGCGGGGCGGCACAGATACGCAGTATTTT. This gives the protein CASRTPERGGTDTQYF.

This clonotype showed up many times. The V gene is TRBV6-2 or TRBV6-3, the J gene TRBJ2-1; 9 bases fit TRBD1. CDR3 length: 14 amino acids. Looked up from germline, CDR1 is MNHEY and CDR2 is SVGEGT. J was trimmed by 6 bases and V by 0 bases; bases with no gene match: 0. The CDR3 reads CASSYSTGGNEQFF. CDR3 bases: TGTGCCAGCAGTTACTCGACAGGGGGCAATGAGCAGTTCTTC.